The 29 T cell receptor beta chains below come from one sample, sequenced in a study of cytotoxic CD8 clonotypes in ibrutinib-treated CLL. The repertoire was sequenced with immunoSEQ multiplex PCR; TCRdb's copy has only in-frame clones and lacks some. The profile covers about 300,000 clones, with roughly 76% appearing a single time and approximately 5.6% taken by the ten largest. Specimen: PBMCs, collected at disease progression, from a patient treated with ibrutinib. The origin of the receptors is a human donor with chronic lymphocytic leukemia.

The chain couples TRBV18 to TRBJ2-1; D not certain. Trimming shortened V by 2 bases and J by 9 bases, and 8 bases separated the two germline ends. The CDR3 is 12 residues long. Looked up from germline, CDR1 is KGHSH and CDR2 is LQKENI. The CDR3 nucleotides are TGTGCCAGCTCACCAGGGTCTCCTGAGCAGTTCTTC. Its translation is CASSPGSPEQFF.

J is TRBJ2-7 and V is TRBV18, with D perhaps TRBD2 (5 bases). V dropped 2 bases and J dropped 3 bases, with 8 bases sitting between them. The CDR3 runs to 13 residues. Germline V gives CDR1 KGHSH, CDR2 LQKENI. CDR3 loop: CASSPKEDYEQYF. The CDR3 nucleotides are TGTGCCAGCTCACCAAAGGAGGACTACGAGCAGTACTTC. Combining the CDR3 with reference TRBV18 and TRBJ2-7 gives the whole variable domain NAGVMQNPRHLVRRRGQEARLRCSPMKGHSHVYWYRQLPEEGLKFMVYLQKENIIDESGMPKERFSAEFPKEGPSILRIQQVVRGDSAAYFCASSPKEDYEQYFGPGTRLTVT.

This clone was recorded once. V and J are TRBV5-4 and TRBJ1-3; possible D gene TRBD1, 5 bases. Trimming cost V 0 bases and J 3 bases, with 10 bases left between them. The germline gives CDR1 SGHNT, CDR2 YYREEE (reference sequence). The CDR3 has 15 residues. The CDR3 DNA reads TGTGCCAGCAGCTTGGCCGGTAGGGGTGGAAACACCATATATTTT. Protein: CASSLAGRGGNTIYF.

The chain employs TRBV15 and TRBJ1-6; TRBD1 is a possible D gene (6 bases). Looked up from germline, CDR1 is LNHNV and CDR2 is YYDKDF (reference sequence). Trimming removed 9 bases at V and 0 bases at J, with 9 bases between. The CDR3 consists of 14 residues. CDR3 amino acids: CATGDISYNSPLHF. CDR3 bases: TGTGCCACAGGGGACATCTCCTATAATTCACCCCTCCACTTT.

The V and J genes are TRBV29-1 and TRBJ2-7, with TRBD2 matching over 12 bases. J was trimmed by 3 bases and V by 2 bases; bases with no gene match: 2. Germline CDR1 reads SQVTM; CDR2 reads ANQGSEA. The CDR3 has 14 amino acids. The CDR3 coding sequence is TGCAGCGTTGAAAAGACTAGCGGGGGCTACGAGCAGTACTTC. This translates into CSVEKTSGGYEQYF.

This chain joins TRBV19 and TRBJ1-5; D unclear. The CDR3 consists of 13 residues. Germline lookup yields CDR1 LNHDA and CDR2 SQIVND (reference sequence). V lost 4 bases, J lost 7 bases, and 11 bases lay in between. The CDR3 loop is CASSNRVSQPQHF. CDR3 in DNA: TGTGCCAGTAGTAATAGGGTGTCCCAGCCCCAGCATTTT. Based on the CDR3 plus reference TRBV19 and TRBJ1-5, the full variable domain is DGGITQSPKYLFRKEGQNVTLSCEQNLNHDAMYWYRQDPGQGLRLIYYSQIVNDFQKGDIAEGYSVSREKKESFPLTVTSAQKNPTAFYLCASSNRVSQPQHFGDGTRLSIL.

The chain is built from TRBV6-1 and TRBJ2-4; D is uncertain. Trimming took 0 bases from V and 7 from J, leaving 13 bases between them. The germline CDR1 and CDR2 sequences are MNHNS and SASEGT. The CDR3 length is 15 residues. CDR3 sequence (DNA): TGTGCCAGCAGTGAAGCTGGGCTTCCCGGTAACATTCAGTACTTC. Residues: CASSEAGLPGNIQYF.

This clone has just one count. V usage is TRBV5-6 and J usage is TRBJ2-2, with D maybe TRBD1 (6 bases). Looked up from germline, CDR1 is SGHDT and CDR2 is YYEEEE. This CDR3 has 16 amino acids. Trimming cost V 4 bases and J 1 base, with 14 bases left between them. The chain's CDR3 is CASSTGQGWNTGELFF. In DNA, the CDR3 is TGTGCCAGCAGCACCGGTCAGGGGTGGAACACCGGGGAGCTGTTTTTT.

The chain is built from TRBV19 and TRBJ2-7; D remains unclear. Trimming removed 3 bases from V and 2 bases from J, with 8 bases in between. The CDR3 extends over 13 amino acids. In germline, CDR1 is LNHDA, CDR2 SQIVND (reference sequence). The DNA of the CDR3 is TGTGCCAGTAGTATGACATCCACCTACGAGCAGTACTTC. Translated: CASSMTSTYEQYF.

This chain connects TRBV4-2 to TRBJ2-3; 9 positions match TRBD2. After removal of 8 bases from V and 5 bases from J, the junction contained 14 bases not matched to a gene. The CDR3 extends over 16 amino acids. The germline V gene encodes CDR1 LGHNA and CDR2 YNFKEQ. CDR3 amino acids: CASQNRAGGPIDTQYF. The CDR3 DNA follows: TGTGCCAGCCAGAACCGGGCGGGGGGGCCGATAGATACGCAGTATTTT.

V usage is TRBV7-8 and J usage is TRBJ1-4; the match to TRBD1 covers 7 bases. Germline values: CDR1 SGHVS, CDR2 FQNEAQ. The CDR3 contains 19 residues. The J segment lost 7 bases and the V segment lost 0 bases, leaving 17 bases of the junction unmatched. CDR3 residues: CASSLASGPGQRLTEKLFF. Here the CDR3 DNA reads TGTGCCAGCAGCTTAGCCTCTGGCCCGGGACAGAGACTGACTGAAAAACTGTTTTTT.

The chain couples TRBV6-6 to TRBJ2-7; D is undetermined. V lost 7 bases and J lost 0, with 13 bases in between. This CDR3 comprises 14 residues. From germline, CDR1 is MNHNY and CDR2 SVGAGI (reference sequence). CDR3: CASTREFYSYEQYF. CDR3 DNA sequence: TGTGCCAGCACCAGAGAATTCTACTCCTACGAGCAGTACTTC.

This chain joins TRBV4-3 and TRBJ2-7; unclear D gene. Trimming took off 0 bases at V and 0 bases at J, with 9 bases between the two ends. Germline CDR1 LGHNA, CDR2 YSLEER. This CDR3 region has 15 residues. The CDR3, as DNA: TGCGCCAGCAGCCAAGACTCAGGTATCTCCTACGAGCAGTACTTC. This translates into CASSQDSGISYEQYF.

The chain links TRBV9 to TRBJ1-3, with 8 bases aligning to TRBD1. Per germline, CDR1 SGDLS and CDR2 YYNGEE. This CDR3 is 15 amino acids long. Unmatched junction bases numbered 5, after V lost 2 bases and J lost 4 bases. The CDR3 region has the DNA TGTGCCAGCAGCGTCACAGGGGGGCTAGGAAACACCATATATTTT. It translates to CASSVTGGLGNTIYF.

The gene calls are TRBV29-1 and TRBJ2-6, with D hard to call. This CDR3 has 13 residues. Germline V CDR1 and CDR2: SQVTM, ANQGSEA. The V end lost 5 bases, the J end lost 1 base, and 6 bases lay between the germline ends. CDR3 residues: CSVTGSGANVLTF. CDR3 nucleotides: TGCAGCGTTACCGGATCTGGGGCCAACGTCCTGACTTTC.

The genes are TRBV27 and TRBJ2-7; D is undetermined. Germline CDR1 reads MNHEY; CDR2 reads SMNVEV (reference sequence). Trimming removed 1 base from V and 2 bases from J, with 6 bases in between. This CDR3 contains 13 residues. In DNA, the CDR3 is TGTGCCAGCAGTTTATGGCCACCCTACGAGCAGTACTTC. This sequence encodes CASSLWPPYEQYF.

The chain recombines TRBV5-1 with TRBJ2-3; 8 positions match TRBD2. The CDR3 covers 16 residues. The V segment lost 1 base and the J segment 0 bases; nucleotides outside the gene matches: 4. CDR1 and CDR2 from the germline V gene are SGHRS and YFSETQ. CDR3 bases: TGCGCCAGCAGCTTGCTAGCGGGCACTAGCACAGATACGCAGTATTTT. The encoded protein is CASSLLAGTSTDTQYF.

This rearrangement joins TRBV5-4 to TRBJ2-3, with 7 nucleotides matching TRBD1. Germline assignment: CDR1 SGHNT and CDR2 YYREEE (reference sequence). The V gene end was trimmed by 0 bases and the J gene end by 4 bases; junction bases not matched to a gene: 8. The CDR3 runs to 16 residues. CDR3 region: CASSLEGQAVADTQYF. The CDR3 bases are TGTGCCAGCAGCTTGGAAGGACAGGCCGTCGCAGATACGCAGTATTTT.

The CDR3 region has the DNA TGCGCCAGCAGCCAAGCTGTGACAGGGCTTCAAGAGACCCAGTACTTC. It specifies CASSQAVTGLQETQYF. This chain joins TRBV4-3 and TRBJ2-5, with 7 nucleotides matching TRBD1. V trimming: 1 base; J trimming: 2 bases; junction bases outside the gene matches: 7. Germline assignment: CDR1 LGHNA and CDR2 YSLEER. This CDR3 is 16 amino acids long.

This clone came up a few times. The chain combines TRBV15 with TRBJ2-4; the D is unclear. The CDR3 runs to 15 residues. The V gene lost 0 bases and the J gene lost 8 bases, with 14 bases spanning the gap. Germline V gene lookup returns CDR1 LNHNV and CDR2 YYDKDF (reference sequence). Written as DNA, the CDR3 is TGTGCCACCAGCAGAGATTATTCACTCCCGCACATTCAGTACTTC. Its protein is CATSRDYSLPHIQYF.

V is TRBV5-1 and J is TRBJ2-2, with D uncertain. The CDR3 extends over 13 amino acids. Trimming removed 5 bases at V and 7 bases at J, with 12 bases between. The germline V gene encodes CDR1 SGHRS and CDR2 YFSETQ. The CDR3 DNA reads as TGCGCCAGCAGTGAGGAACTGAACGGGGAGCTGTTTTTT. Its translation: CASSEELNGELFF. The full variable domain, rest sourced from reference TRBV5-1 and TRBJ2-2, is KAGVTQTPRYLIKTRGQQVTLSCSPISGHRSVSWYQQTPGQGLQFLFEYFSETQRNKGNFPGRFSGRQFSNSRSEMNVSTLELGDSALYLCASSEELNGELFFGEGSRLTVL.

This chain connects TRBV6-5 to TRBJ2-3; 8 nucleotides agree with TRBD2. The CDR3 loop spans 15 amino acids. Per the germline V gene, CDR1 is MNHEY and CDR2 is SVGAGI. V lost 4 bases and J lost 3; bases outside the gene matches: 6. This CDR3 is CASSLLAATTDTQYF. In DNA, the CDR3 is TGTGCCAGCAGTTTACTAGCGGCGACGACAGATACGCAGTATTTT.

This clone has a handful of counts. The CDR3 DNA sequence: TGTGCCAGCAGTCCTCAAGGACAGAACTACGAGCAGTACTTC. This translates into CASSPQGQNYEQYF. The rearrangement links TRBV27 to TRBJ2-7; maybe TRBD1 (6 bases). The CDR3 runs 14 residues. V lost 5 bases, J lost 3 bases, and 14 bases lay in between. Per germline, CDR1 MNHEY and CDR2 SMNVEV (reference sequence).

This clone was found once. The rearrangement joins TRBV6-6 to TRBJ2-1; maybe TRBD2 (6 bases). Germline lookup yields CDR1 MNHNY and CDR2 SVGAGI (reference sequence). The CDR3 spans 16 residues. Trimming left V 0 bases short and J 4 bases short, with 13 bases between. CDR3 bases: TGTGCCAGCAGTTACTCCGGGGGATTCGATTACAATGAGCAGTTCTTC. Its protein product is CASSYSGGFDYNEQFF.

This clone was counted between two and nine times. V is TRBV11-2 and J is TRBJ2-5; D is undetermined. Germline V gives CDR1 SGHAT, CDR2 FQNNGV. The germline V and J ends were trimmed by 3 bases and 0 bases, with 5 bases remaining between them. This CDR3 has 13 amino acids. Here the CDR3 DNA reads TGTGCCAGCAGCTTGGAGTACCAAGAGACCCAGTACTTC. This sequence encodes CASSLEYQETQYF.

The rearrangement joins TRBV29-1 to TRBJ2-3; 11 bases align to TRBD2. Germline CDR1 is SQVTM and CDR2 is ANQGSEA. V trimming: 4 bases; J trimming: 3 bases; junction bases outside the gene matches: 3. The length of the CDR3 is 14 residues. The CDR3 bases are TGCAGCGTTGCTACTAGCGGGAGAACAGATACGCAGTATTTT. Protein product: CSVATSGRTDTQYF.

The chain carries TRBV13 and TRBJ1-2; D unclear. The CDR3 totals 13 residues. V was trimmed by 4 bases and J by 8 bases, leaving 14 bases between them. Per the germline V gene, CDR1 is PRHDT and CDR2 is FYEKMQ (reference sequence). In nucleotides, the CDR3 is TGTGCCAGCAGCTCATCCCCCCATTTGGGCTACACCTTC. Amino acid sequence: CASSSSPHLGYTF.

The chain combines TRBV10-3 with TRBJ2-2; the match to TRBD1 covers 7 bases. This CDR3 has 17 amino acids. Germline CDR1 reads ENHRY; CDR2 reads SYGVKD. The V gene end was trimmed by 3 bases and the J gene end by 3 bases; junction bases not matched to a gene: 10. The CDR3 DNA follows: TGTGCCATCAGTGAAGGGGGCAGGGAAGGGGACACCGGGGAGCTGTTTTTT. The encoded protein is CAISEGGREGDTGELFF.

The rearrangement joins TRBV2 to TRBJ2-5; 11 bases are shared with TRBD1. Per germline, CDR1 SNHLY and CDR2 FYNNEI. This CDR3 spans 15 amino acids. V lost 3 bases to trimming and J lost 5 bases; unmatched junction nucleotides: 5. The CDR3: CASSDGTGGRETQYF. CDR3 bases: TGTGCCAGCAGTGACGGGACAGGGGGTAGGGAGACCCAGTACTTC.